The following is a T cell receptor (beta chain) sequence with its context. Its target antigen remains unknown. There are no base qualities to consult, and no much larger clone falls within one base. These data are taken from a study of STAT5B mutations in CD4+ large granular lymphocyte leukemia (dated by TCRdb to between 2022 and 2023). About the investigation overall: Among the healthy controls, the CDR3 'QG' motif was associated with a particular HLA allele. The study compared the TCRbeta repertoires of patients with CD4+ T-cell large granular lymphocyte leukemia against those of healthy blood donors. Flow cytometry performed on FACSCanto II or FACSVerse showed that the purified fractions had more than 95% purity among lymphocytes.

The immunoSEQ assay at survey resolution was applied to genomic DNA for sequencing of TCRbeta rearrangements. The study's own analysis went as follows. A lowest detectable productive clonotype frequency of 2.59 x 10-5 was observed in the TCR sequencing data. Analyses included only productive TCRbeta rearrangements, meaning complete and in-frame sequences. Clonality for each sample was calculated as Simpson clonality in the immunoSEQ Analyzer version 3.0. Clones were grouped by frequency into very rare, small, medium, large (1-20%) or hyperexpanded (>20%) categories. Generation probabilities were estimated with OLGA 1.2.3, V-gene circos plots were made with VDJtools, specificities were searched in VDJdb, and CDR3 motifs were identified with GLIPH. TCRdb stores this immuneACCESS table with in-frame sequences only. Part of the clones is absent; in the studies checked, under half of the shortfall reflects unresolved V genes, and no reason is known for the rest. V, J and clone size reflect that table, while D and trimming were determined from the DNA. In this sample the table shows 45,000 or so clones, approximately 86% of which occur a single time. Together, the top ten hold roughly 2.5% of the sample.

Buffy coats from around 37 blood donors, supplied by the Finnish Red Cross blood service, were used as healthy controls. All TCR-sequenced material derived from peripheral blood: patient blood samples and healthy donor buffy coats. Ficoll-Hypaque gradient centrifugation was used to isolate peripheral blood mononuclear cells. CD4+ cells were magnetically purified from the buffy coats of healthy controls. Genomic DNA was extracted using the Gentra Puregene Cell and Tissue kit, and a Qubit 2.0 fluorometer was used to quantify it. Study-level results and caveats: Main leukemic clonotypes were private to each patient, although less than 30% of the main leukemic clonotypes were found at low frequency in the non-leukemic repertoires of other patients. The data were not HLA-matched, and the relatively small sample size could explain the higher clonality seen in CD4+ compared with CD8+ T-LGLL. CD4-sorted patient repertoires appeared more clonal than healthy CD4+ repertoires, and this difference persisted after removing the putative leukemic clones. Enrichment of TRBV06-family usage was observed among the top patient clones (8/27) relative to healthy controls (2/35).

According to the germline V gene, CDR1 reads SGHRS and CDR2 reads YFSETQ. From cysteine to phenylalanine, the CDR3 is 18 amino acids long. Only the CDR3 DNA is retained, 54 bases long and in frame from the first base. The germline V end is reduced by 6 bases and the J end by 0 bases; junction bases left unmatched: 11. This receptor was taken from a human donor in good health. The chain was built from TRBV5-1 and TRBJ2-6, with 8 bases in between that match TRBD2. The sequencing sample was made of CD4+ T cells from blood buffy coats. The CDR3 corresponds to CASTPGGDFSSGANVLTF. The bases read TGCGCCAGCACCCCCGGGGGGGATTTCAGCTCTGGGGCCAACGTCCTGACTTTC. With the portions outside the CDR3 filled from the reference TRBV5-1 and TRBJ2-6 genes, the complete variable region becomes KAGVTQTPRYLIKTRGQQVTLSCSPISGHRSVSWYQQTPGQGLQFLFEYFSETQRNKGNFPGRFSGRQFSNSRSEMNVSTLELGDSALYLCASTPGGDFSSGANVLTFGAGSRLTVL.